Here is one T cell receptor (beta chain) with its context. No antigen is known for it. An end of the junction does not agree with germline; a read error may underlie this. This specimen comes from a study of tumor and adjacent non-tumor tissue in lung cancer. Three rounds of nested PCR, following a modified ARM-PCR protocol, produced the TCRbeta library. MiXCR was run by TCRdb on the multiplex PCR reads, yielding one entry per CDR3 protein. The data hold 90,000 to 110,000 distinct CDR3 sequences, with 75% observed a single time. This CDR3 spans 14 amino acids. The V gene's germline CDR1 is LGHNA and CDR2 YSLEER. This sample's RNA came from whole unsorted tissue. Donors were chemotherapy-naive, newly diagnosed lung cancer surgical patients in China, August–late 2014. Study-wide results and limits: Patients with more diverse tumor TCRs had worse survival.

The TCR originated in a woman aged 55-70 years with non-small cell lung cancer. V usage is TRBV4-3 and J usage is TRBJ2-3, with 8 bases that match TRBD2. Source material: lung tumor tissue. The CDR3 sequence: CASSRGLVKDTLYF. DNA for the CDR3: TGCGCCAGTAGCCGGGGACTAGTAAAAGATACGCTGTATTTT.